The 24 T cell receptor beta chains in this list originate from one sample, sequenced in a study of early T cells in non-severe SARS-CoV-2 infection. TCRdb used MiXCR to reprocess the 5' RACE reads, holding one entry per CDR3 protein. The sample holds tens of thousands of distinct CDR3 sequences, 5% to 5.5% seen once. Sequencing was performed on whole blood, taken at baseline. These receptors were obtained from an adult who was a healthcare worker with PCR-confirmed SARS-CoV-2 infection or an uninfected control (not recorded which).

The chain recombines TRBV7-8 with TRBJ2-2, with D possibly matching TRBD1 (6 bases). The CDR3 has 13 residues. V lost 5 bases and J 10 bases, leaving 14 bases between the germline ends. Germline V gene lookup returns CDR1 SGHVS and CDR2 FQNEAQ. CDR3: CASSLLDSQELFF. The CDR3 DNA follows: TGTGCCAGCAGCCTATTGGACAGCCAGGAGCTGTTTTTT.

This clonotype has ten or more counts. The V call is TRBV25-1, the J call TRBJ1-3; 8 bases match TRBD1. The CDR3 covers 15 residues. Germline CDR1 reads MGHDK; CDR2 reads SYGVNS. After removal of 6 bases from V and 3 bases from J, the junction contained 7 bases not matched to a gene. CDR3 protein: CASSSPGTGGNTIYF. The CDR3 DNA follows: TGTGCCAGCAGCTCCCCCGGGACAGGTGGAAACACCATATATTTT.

At least ten counts were recorded for this clonotype. The chain joins TRBV24-1 to TRBJ2-5; 7 bases fit TRBD1. CDR3 size: 18 residues. From germline, CDR1 is KGHDR and CDR2 SFDVKD. Germline trimming cut 9 bases from V and 3 bases from J; bases unmatched to any gene: 21. DNA of the CDR3: TGTGCCACCCGAAATCTCCCCCGCTACAGGGGTTGGAAAGAGACCCAGTACTTC. This encodes CATRNLPRYRGWKETQYF.

This chain links TRBV4-1 with TRBJ2-5; tentative D call: TRBD2 (6 bases). The V gene's germline CDR1 is MGHRA and CDR2 YSYEKL. CDR3 size: 14 residues. Trimming stripped 1 base from V and 5 bases from J, with 11 bases between. In DNA form, the CDR3 reads TGCGCCAGCAGCCAAGGGCCGGAGGGGGAGACCCAGTACTTC. Its translation: CASSQGPEGETQYF.

The V call is TRBV7-3, the J call TRBJ1-5; 8 bases are shared with TRBD1. Trimming removed 7 bases from V and 7 bases from J; junction bases left unmatched: 12. CDR3 length: 15 amino acids. The V gene's germline CDR1 is SGHTA and CDR2 FQGTGA. This chain's CDR3 is CASNYRGAPRQPQHF. For the CDR3, the DNA is TGTGCCAGCAACTACAGGGGGGCGCCGAGGCAGCCCCAGCATTTT.

To note about this clonotype: In this CDR3 the conserved last residue, phenylalanine or tryptophan, is missing, so a read error is likely. This CDR3 is CASSLNRGTVGDTQYL. CDR3 bases: TGCGCCAGCAGCTTAAACAGGGGGACGGTAGGAGATACGCAGTATTTG. V and J are TRBV5-1 and TRBJ2-3; 8 bases map to TRBD1. V trimming: 2 bases; J trimming: 5 bases; junction bases outside the gene matches: 10. The CDR3 sequence is 16 residues long. Germline CDR1 reads SGHRS; CDR2 reads YFSETQ.

Comments on this clonotype: Compared with germline, one end of the junction differs, possibly owing to a read error. The rearrangement joins TRBV18 to TRBJ1-1; D gene uncertain. In germline, CDR1 is KGHSH, CDR2 LQKENI. The CDR3 loop spans 14 amino acids. The DNA of the CDR3 is TGTGCCAGCTCACCACCGGGCATGAACACTGAAGCTCTCTTT. Translating gives CASSPPGMNTEALF.

This clonotype was observed many times. The chain has TRBV6-5 and TRBJ1-1; D remains ambiguous. Trimming shortened V by 2 bases and J by 1 base, and 8 bases separated the two germline ends. This CDR3 has 14 residues. Germline V gene data show CDR1 as MNHEY and CDR2 as SVGAGI. CDR3 loop: CASSYHGENTEAFF. The CDR3 coding sequence is TGTGCCAGCAGTTACCATGGCGAGAACACTGAAGCTTTCTTT.

This clonotype was counted many times. This rearrangement joins TRBV25-1 to TRBJ1-1; 7 bases agree with TRBD1. From germline, CDR1 is MGHDK and CDR2 SYGVNS. This CDR3 is 18 amino acids long. V dropped 2 bases and J dropped 0; count of bases not matched to a gene: 12. For the CDR3, the DNA is TGTGCCAGCAGTGAAGTGGGGGACAGAAGCGAGGTGAACACTGAAGCTTTCTTT. Translated, it gives CASSEVGDRSEVNTEAFF.

This clonotype was seen many times. This chain uses TRBV5-5 with TRBJ1-1; TRBD1 is a possible D gene (5 bases). The CDR3 totals 14 residues. Trimming took 1 base from V and 1 from J, leaving 8 bases between them. CDR1 SGHKS and CDR2 YYEKEE come from the germline V gene (reference sequence). As DNA, the CDR3 is TGTGCCAGCAGCTTGACAGGAGAGAACACTGAAGCTTTCTTT. Translated: CASSLTGENTEAFF.

This clonotype was seen ten or more times. The chain links TRBV21-1 to TRBJ2-3. TRBV21-1 is termed a pseudogene. This CDR3 contains 16 residues. The CDR3 nucleotides are TGTGCCAGCAACAAAACTGGTCGACCTGGCACAGATACGCAGTATTTT. This sequence encodes CASNKTGRPGTDTQYF.

V gene TRBV12-3 or TRBV12-4 combines with J gene TRBJ2-2, with D possibly being TRBD2 (5 bases). The CDR3 is made up of 14 amino acids. V lost 3 bases and J 4 bases, leaving 9 bases between the germline ends. This CDR3 reads CASSFLGSTGELFF. CDR3 coding DNA: TGTGCCAGCAGTTTTTTGGGGAGCACCGGGGAGCTGTTTTTT.

This clonotype occurred many times. The V call is TRBV12-3 or TRBV12-4, the J call TRBJ2-1, with D tentatively TRBD2 (5 bases). This CDR3 is built from 13 residues. The V and J ends lost 1 base and 9 bases respectively, with 10 bases between them. The CDR3 DNA follows: TGTGCCAGCAGTTTAGGAGGGAGTGCTGAGCAGTTCTTC. This codes for CASSLGGSAEQFF.

This clonotype appeared many times. This chain links TRBV6-5 with TRBJ2-7; 12 nucleotides align to TRBD2. The CDR3 totals 15 residues. The ends lost 2 bases at V and 5 bases at J; junction bases unmatched: 4. From germline, CDR1 is MNHEY and CDR2 SVGAGI. Here the CDR3 DNA reads TGTGCCAGCAGTTACAAGGGACTAGCGGGCCACGAGCAGTACTTC. Amino acids: CASSYKGLAGHEQYF.

This clonotype was detected many times. This chain connects TRBV30 to TRBJ1-1; TRBD1 might be the D (5 bases). The V and J ends lost 3 bases and 3 bases respectively, with 8 bases between them. Germline CDR1 and CDR2: GTSNPN and SVGIG (reference sequence). This CDR3 is 12 amino acids long. The CDR3 spells CAWRRGHTEAFF. CDR3 nucleotide sequence: TGTGCCTGGAGAAGGGGCCACACTGAAGCTTTCTTT.

V usage is TRBV19 and J usage is TRBJ1-4, with D tentatively TRBD1 (6 bases). Germline V gives CDR1 LNHDA, CDR2 SQIVND (reference sequence). CDR3 length: 16 residues. Trimming pared 8 bases from V and 0 bases from J, leaving 16 bases between. CDR3 sequence reads: CASWAGGSATNEKLFF. The DNA for the CDR3 is TGTGCCAGTTGGGCGGGGGGCAGCGCAACTAATGAAAAACTGTTTTTT.

This clonotype has ten or more counts. V gene TRBV6-2 or TRBV6-3 combines with J gene TRBJ1-2; D perhaps matches TRBD1 (5 bases). V was cut by 5 bases and J by 5 bases, with 18 bases left in between. Germline V CDR1 and CDR2: MNHEY, SVGEGT. CDR3 length: 15 residues. The DNA for the CDR3 is TGTGCCAGCAGTCGTCCTACAGGACCAAAATATGGCTACACCTTC. This translates into CASSRPTGPKYGYTF.

There are many counts of this clonotype. The chain joins TRBV30 to TRBJ2-3; D is undetermined. CDR3 length equals 12 residues. Trimming left V 0 bases short and J 9 bases short, with 10 bases between. CDR1 is GTSNPN, CDR2 SVGIG, per germline (reference sequence). CDR3: CAWSVLVSTQYF. Written as DNA, the CDR3 is TGTGCCTGGAGTGTTCTAGTCAGCACGCAGTATTTT.

The sample holds many counts of this clonotype. This CDR3 is CASSFSGTLNGEQFF. The DNA for the CDR3 is TGTGCCAGCAGTTTTAGCGGGACTTTAAACGGTGAGCAGTTCTTC. The V gene is TRBV28, the J gene TRBJ2-1; the match to TRBD2 covers 8 bases. Germline lookup yields CDR1 MDHEN and CDR2 SYDVKM. The CDR3 runs 15 residues. Trimming took 3 bases from V and 9 from J; bases not matched to a gene: 10.

The V gene is TRBV11-1, the J gene TRBJ1-4, with 7 bases fitting TRBD1. V gave up 2 bases and J gave up 4 bases; unmatched junction bases: 1. Germline V gives CDR1 SGHAT, CDR2 FQDESV (reference sequence). CDR3 length: 14 residues. CDR3 DNA: TGTGCCAGCAGCTTACGACAGGGTAATGAAAAACTGTTTTTT. Protein product: CASSLRQGNEKLFF. The full variable domain, its missing parts supplied by reference TRBV11-1 and TRBJ1-4, is EAEVAQSPRYKITEKSQAVAFWCDPISGHATLYWYRQILGQGPELLVQFQDESVVDDSQLPKDRFSAERLKGVDSTLKIQPAELGDSAMYLCASSLRQGNEKLFFGSGTQLSVL.

This clonotype was found many times. V gene TRBV5-6 combines with J gene TRBJ2-7; D uncertain. The CDR3 consists of 12 residues. Germline-derived CDR1 and CDR2 are SGHDT and YYEEEE. V was clipped by 3 bases and J by 7 bases, with 11 bases between them. The DNA of the CDR3 is TGTGCCAGCAGCTCGCAAATTCTTGAGCAGTACTTC. Its protein product is CASSSQILEQYF.

This clonotype showed up many times. This chain connects TRBV5-1 to TRBJ2-1; possible D gene TRBD2, 6 bases. The V end lost 1 base, the J end lost 3 bases, and 8 bases lay between the germline ends. Germline CDR1 reads SGHRS; CDR2 reads YFSETQ. This CDR3 is built from 14 residues. The CDR3 reads CASSLISGYNEQFF. The CDR3 DNA sequence: TGCGCCAGCAGCTTGATTAGCGGCTACAATGAGCAGTTCTTC.

This clonotype was picked up many times. This chain connects TRBV28 to TRBJ1-5; D is unclear. V lost 0 bases to trimming and J lost 6 bases, with 3 bases between them. This CDR3 is 12 amino acids long. In germline, CDR1 is MDHEN, CDR2 SYDVKM. CDR3 bases: TGTGCCAGCAGTTTATGGTTTCAGCCCCAGCATTTT. This encodes CASSLWFQPQHF.

This clonotype was observed many times. The genes are TRBV5-1 and TRBJ2-3, with 8 bases that match TRBD2. J gave up 1 base and V 4 bases, and 5 bases lay outside the gene matches. The germline V gene has CDR1 SGHRS and CDR2 YFSETQ. CDR3 length: 15 amino acids. The CDR3 coding sequence is TGCGCCAGCAGCGAAGCGGGAGATCGCACAGATACGCAGTATTTT. Protein product: CASSEAGDRTDTQYF.